This T cell receptor beta chain emerged from a study of OX40 agonist ivuxolimab in advanced cancers. Overall study: Past anti-PD-1, anti-PD-L1 or anti-CTLA-4 therapy was accepted, and roughly 42% had received some.

The V segment lost 5 bases and the J segment 3 bases; nucleotides outside the gene matches: 2. Germline V gene sequence: CDR1 LNHDA, CDR2 SQIVND (reference sequence). This CDR3 has 13 residues. The assay was immunoSEQ multiplex PCR, and TCRdb's table has in-frame clones only and misses some. The sample yields 80,000 or so clones, about 85% seen once. The origin of this receptor is an adult with an advanced solid tumor such as melanoma, head and neck, liver or kidney cancer. Here the sequenced sample was CD4+ or CD8+ T cells sorted from blood, taken in a trial of the OX40 agonist ivuxolimab. The J gene is TRBJ1-1, the V gene TRBV19, with TRBD1 matching 8 bases. The CDR3 reads CASSRQGYTEAFF. The CDR3, as DNA: TGTGCCAGTAGTCGACAGGGGTACACTGAAGCTTTCTTT.